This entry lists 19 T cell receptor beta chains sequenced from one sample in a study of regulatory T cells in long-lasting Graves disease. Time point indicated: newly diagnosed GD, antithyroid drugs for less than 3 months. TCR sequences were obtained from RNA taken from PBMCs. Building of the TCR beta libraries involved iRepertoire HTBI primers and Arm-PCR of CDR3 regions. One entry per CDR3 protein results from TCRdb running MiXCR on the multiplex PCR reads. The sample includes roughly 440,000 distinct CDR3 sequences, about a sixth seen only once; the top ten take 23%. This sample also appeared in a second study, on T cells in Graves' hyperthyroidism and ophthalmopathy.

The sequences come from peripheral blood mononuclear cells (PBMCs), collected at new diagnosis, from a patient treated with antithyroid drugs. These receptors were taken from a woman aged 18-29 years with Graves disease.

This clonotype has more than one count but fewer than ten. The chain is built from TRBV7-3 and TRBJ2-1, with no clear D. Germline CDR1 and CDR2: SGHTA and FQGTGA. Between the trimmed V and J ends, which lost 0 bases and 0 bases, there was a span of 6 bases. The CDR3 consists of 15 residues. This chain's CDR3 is CASSLTPSSYNEQFF. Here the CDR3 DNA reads TGTGCCAGCAGCTTAACCCCTAGCTCCTACAATGAGCAGTTCTTC.

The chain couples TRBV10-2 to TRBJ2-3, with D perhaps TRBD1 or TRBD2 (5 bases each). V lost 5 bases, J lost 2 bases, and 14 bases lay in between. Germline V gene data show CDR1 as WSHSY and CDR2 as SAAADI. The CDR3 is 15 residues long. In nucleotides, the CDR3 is TGCGCCAGCAGTCCCCACGGGGCCGCCACAGATACGCAGTATTTT. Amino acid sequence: CASSPHGAATDTQYF.

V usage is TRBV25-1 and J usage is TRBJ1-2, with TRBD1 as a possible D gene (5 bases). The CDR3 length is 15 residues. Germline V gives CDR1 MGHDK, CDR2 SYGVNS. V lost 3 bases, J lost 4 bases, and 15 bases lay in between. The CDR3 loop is CASSDEGRPTYGYTF. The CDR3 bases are TGTGCCAGCAGTGATGAGGGACGGCCGACCTATGGCTACACCTTC.

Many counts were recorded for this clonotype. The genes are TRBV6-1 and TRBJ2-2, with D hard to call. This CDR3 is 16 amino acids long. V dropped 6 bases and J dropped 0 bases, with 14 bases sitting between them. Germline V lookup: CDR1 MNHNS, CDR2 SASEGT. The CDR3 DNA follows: TGTGCCAGCAGACCGCATGGAATCGCGAACACCGGGGAGCTGTTTTTT. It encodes CASRPHGIANTGELFF.

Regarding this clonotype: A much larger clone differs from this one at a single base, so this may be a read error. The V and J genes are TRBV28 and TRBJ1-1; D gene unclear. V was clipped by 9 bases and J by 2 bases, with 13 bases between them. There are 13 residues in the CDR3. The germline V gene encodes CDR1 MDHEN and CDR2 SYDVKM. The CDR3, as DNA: TGTGCCAGTATCGGGCCACCTAACACTGAAGCTTTCTTT. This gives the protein CASIGPPNTEAFF.

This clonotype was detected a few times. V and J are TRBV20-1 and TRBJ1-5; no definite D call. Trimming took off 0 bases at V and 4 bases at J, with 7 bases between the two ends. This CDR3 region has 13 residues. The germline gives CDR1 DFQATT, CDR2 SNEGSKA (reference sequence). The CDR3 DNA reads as TGCAGTGCTAGAGAGGGGTTTAATCAGCCCCAGCATTTT. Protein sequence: CSAREGFNQPQHF.

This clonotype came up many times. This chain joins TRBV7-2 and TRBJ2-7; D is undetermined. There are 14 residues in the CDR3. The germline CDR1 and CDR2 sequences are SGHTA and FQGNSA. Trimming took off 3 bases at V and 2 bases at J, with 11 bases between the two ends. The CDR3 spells CASSFRRAPYEQYF. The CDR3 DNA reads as TGTGCCAGCAGCTTTCGACGGGCCCCCTACGAGCAGTACTTC. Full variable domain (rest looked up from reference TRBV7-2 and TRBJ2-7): GAGVSQSPSNKVTEKGKDVELRCDPISGHTALYWYRQSLGQGLEFLIYFQGNSAPDKSGLPSDRFSAERTGGSVSTLTIQRTQQEDSAVYLCASSFRRAPYEQYFGPGTRLTVT.

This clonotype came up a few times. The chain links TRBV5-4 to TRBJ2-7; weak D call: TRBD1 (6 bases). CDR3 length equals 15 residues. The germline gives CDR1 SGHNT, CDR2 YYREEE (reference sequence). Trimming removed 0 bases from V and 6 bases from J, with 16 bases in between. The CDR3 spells CASSLELIGGIEQYF. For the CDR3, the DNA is TGTGCCAGCAGCTTGGAACTTATAGGGGGTATCGAGCAGTACTTC.

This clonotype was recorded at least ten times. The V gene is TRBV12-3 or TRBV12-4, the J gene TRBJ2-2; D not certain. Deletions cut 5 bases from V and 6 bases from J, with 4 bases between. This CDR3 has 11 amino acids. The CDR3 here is CASSTSGELFF. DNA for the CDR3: TGTGCCAGCAGTACGTCCGGGGAGCTGTTTTTT.

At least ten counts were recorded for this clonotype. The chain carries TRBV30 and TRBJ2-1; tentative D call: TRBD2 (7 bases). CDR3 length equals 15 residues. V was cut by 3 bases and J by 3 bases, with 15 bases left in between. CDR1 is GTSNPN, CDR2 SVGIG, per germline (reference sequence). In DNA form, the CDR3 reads TGTGCCTGGAGGAGGGGGGCTAGCGGCTACAATGAGCAGTTCTTC. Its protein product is CAWRRGASGYNEQFF.

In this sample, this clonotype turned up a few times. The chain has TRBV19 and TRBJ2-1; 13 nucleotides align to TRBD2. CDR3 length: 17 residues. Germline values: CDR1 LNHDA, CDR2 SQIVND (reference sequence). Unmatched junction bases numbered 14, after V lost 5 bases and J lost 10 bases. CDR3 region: CASSFGLAGAFWDEQFF. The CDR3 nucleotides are TGTGCCAGTAGTTTCGGACTAGCGGGAGCATTTTGGGACGAGCAGTTCTTC.

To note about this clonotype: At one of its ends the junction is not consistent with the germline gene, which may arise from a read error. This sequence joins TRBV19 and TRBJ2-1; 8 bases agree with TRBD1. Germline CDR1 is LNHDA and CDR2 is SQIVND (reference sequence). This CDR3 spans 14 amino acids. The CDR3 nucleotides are TGTGCCAGTACCCCCAGGGGGCGCAGTAATGAGAAGTTCTTC. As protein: CASTPRGRSNEKFF.

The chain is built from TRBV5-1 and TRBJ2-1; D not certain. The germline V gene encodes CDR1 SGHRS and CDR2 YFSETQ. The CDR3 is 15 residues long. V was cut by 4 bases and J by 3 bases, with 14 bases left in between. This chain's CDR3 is CASSPEPTGYNEQFF. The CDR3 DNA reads TGCGCCAGCAGCCCGGAACCCACGGGCTACAATGAGCAGTTCTTC.

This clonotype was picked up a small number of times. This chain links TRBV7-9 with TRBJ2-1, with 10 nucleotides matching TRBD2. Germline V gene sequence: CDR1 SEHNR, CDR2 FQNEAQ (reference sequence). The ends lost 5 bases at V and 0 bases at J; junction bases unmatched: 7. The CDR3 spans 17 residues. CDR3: CASSPAASGSSYNEQFF. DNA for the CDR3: TGTGCCAGCAGCCCAGCGGCTAGCGGGAGCTCCTACAATGAGCAGTTCTTC. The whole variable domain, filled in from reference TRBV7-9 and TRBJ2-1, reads DTGVSQNPRHKITKRGQNVTFRCDPISEHNRLYWYRQTLGQGPEFLTYFQNEAQLEKSRLLSDRFSAERPKGSFSTLEIQRTEQGDSAMYLCASSPAASGSSYNEQFFGPGTRLTVL.

CDR3 sequence reads: CSARTRRGGKGSYNEQFF. The CDR3 nucleotides are TGCAGTGCTAGAACCCGAAGGGGCGGGAAAGGGTCCTACAATGAGCAGTTCTTC. The V call is TRBV20-1, the J call TRBJ2-1; tentatively, D is TRBD2 (6 bases). Deletions cut 2 bases from V and 1 base from J, with 21 bases between. This CDR3 is 18 amino acids long. Germline V lookup: CDR1 DFQATT, CDR2 SNEGSKA (reference sequence).

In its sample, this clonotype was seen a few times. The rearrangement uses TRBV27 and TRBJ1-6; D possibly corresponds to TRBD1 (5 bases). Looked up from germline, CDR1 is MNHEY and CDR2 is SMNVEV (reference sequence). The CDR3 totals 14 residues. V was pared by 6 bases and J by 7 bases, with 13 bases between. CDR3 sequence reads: CASSMGGANSPLHF. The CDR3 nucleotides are TGTGCCAGCAGCATGGGGGGTGCAAATTCACCCCTCCACTTT.

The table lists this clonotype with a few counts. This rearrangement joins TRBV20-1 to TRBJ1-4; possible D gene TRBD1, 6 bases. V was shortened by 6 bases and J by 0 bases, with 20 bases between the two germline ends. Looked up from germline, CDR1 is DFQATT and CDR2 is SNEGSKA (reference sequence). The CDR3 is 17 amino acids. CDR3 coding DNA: TGCAGTGCACCGAGGCGGGGGCGCGTTACAACTAATGAAAAACTGTTTTTT. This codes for CSAPRRGRVTTNEKLFF.

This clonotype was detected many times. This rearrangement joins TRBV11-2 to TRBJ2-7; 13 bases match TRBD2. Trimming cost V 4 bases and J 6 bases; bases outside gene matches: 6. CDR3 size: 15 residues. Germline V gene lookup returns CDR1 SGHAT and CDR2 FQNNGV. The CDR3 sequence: CASSSGLAGLGEQYF. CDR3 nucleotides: TGTGCCAGCAGCTCGGGACTAGCGGGATTGGGCGAGCAGTACTTC.

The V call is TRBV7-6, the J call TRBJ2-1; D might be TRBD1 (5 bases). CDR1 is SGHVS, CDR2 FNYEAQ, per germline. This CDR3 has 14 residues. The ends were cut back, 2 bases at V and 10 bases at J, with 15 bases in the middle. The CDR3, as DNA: TGTGCCAGCAGCTTACTCCCTACAGGTTTCGAGCAGTTCTTC. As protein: CASSLLPTGFEQFF.